The sequence of this T cell receptor beta chain was determined in a study of T cell responses to AZD1222 COVID-19 vaccine. The method was immunoSEQ multiplex PCR; TCRdb's version includes in-frame clones alone and lacks a portion of them. In the table there are around 88,000 clones, about 91% of which are singletons. Sequenced here: peripheral blood, sampled on day 0 of MenACWY control vaccination. The clonotype was recovered from an adult in good health.

The CDR3 nucleotides read TGTGCCAGCAGCTTAGGGACCGGGACAGGGGTTACCGGGGAGCTGTTTTTT. It is translated as CASSLGTGTGVTGELFF. The J gene is TRBJ2-2, the V gene TRBV13, with TRBD1 matching over 10 bases. Germline CDR1 reads PRHDT; CDR2 reads FYEKMQ (reference sequence). The V and J ends lost 0 bases and 5 bases, in that order; junction bases with no gene match: 6. This CDR3 comprises 17 residues.